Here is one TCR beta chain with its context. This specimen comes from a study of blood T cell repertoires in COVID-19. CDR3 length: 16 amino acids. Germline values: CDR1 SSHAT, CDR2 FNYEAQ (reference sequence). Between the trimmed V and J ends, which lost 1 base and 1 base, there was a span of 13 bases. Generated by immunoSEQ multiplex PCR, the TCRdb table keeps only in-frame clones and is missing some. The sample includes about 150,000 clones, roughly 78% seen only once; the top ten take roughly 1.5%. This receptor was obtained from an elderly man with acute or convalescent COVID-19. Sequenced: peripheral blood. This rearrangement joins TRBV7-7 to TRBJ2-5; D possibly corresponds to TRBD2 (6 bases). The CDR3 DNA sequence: TGTGCCAGCAGCTTAGAGACGGGGGAGGCCCAAGAGACCCAGTACTTC. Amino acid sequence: CASSLETGEAQETQYF. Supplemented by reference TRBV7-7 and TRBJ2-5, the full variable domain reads GAGVSQSPRYKVTKRGQDVTLRCDPISSHATLYWYQQALGQGPEFLTYFNYEAQPDKSGLPSDRFSAERPEGSISTLTIQRTEQRDSAMYRCASSLETGEAQETQYFGPGTRLLVL.